This TCR beta chain was identified in a study of T cell changes during pregnancy in multiple sclerosis (dated by TCRdb to the late 2010s). About the investigation overall: The study examined how the T cell repertoire changed over the course of pregnancy in women with multiple sclerosis.

The CDR3 goes from the cysteine to the phenylalanine over 13 residues. Just the 39-base CDR3 DNA is kept, in frame starting at base 1. V was cut back by 2 bases and J by 3 bases, leaving a gap of 8 bases between them. In the germline V gene, CDR1 corresponds to SGHRS and CDR2 to YFSETQ. As concerns this clone: Its antigen has not been determined. The record has no base qualities; no much larger clone is one base away.

Library generation was performed with the immunoSEQ multiplex PCR assay. Drawn from immuneACCESS, this table holds only the in-frame rearrangements with V and J called that TCRdb kept. Clones are partly lost; checked studies trace under half to an unresolved V gene and leave the rest unexplained. The sample table lists around 72,000 clones, under 95% of them with a count of one. The top ten constitute 0.43% of the sample. Recombination joined TRBV5-1 with TRBJ1-1; a weak D assignment points to TRBD1 (6 bases agree). The TCR sequence derives from a female donor with multiple sclerosis, enrolled in a pregnancy study. The material was CD4+ T cells from peripheral blood mononuclear cells, obtained before pregnancy. The DNA reads as follows: TGCGCCAGCAGCTTCAAGGGGGACACTGAAGCTTTCTTT. This is translated as CASSFKGDTEAFF. Beyond the CDR3, the reference TRBV5-1 and TRBJ1-1 genes provide the residues; the full variable domain reads: KAGVTQTPRYLIKTRGQQVTLSCSPISGHRSVSWYQQTPGQGLQFLFEYFSETQRNKGNFPGRFSGRQFSNSRSEMNVSTLELGDSALYLCASSFKGDTEAFFGQGTRLTVV.